This T cell receptor (beta chain) was identified during a study of technical replicates of blood from a few donors. Here immunoSEQ multiplex PCR was the method, and the copy in TCRdb shows in-frame clones only, minus some. Among about 75,000 clones listed, about 97% were seen once. The clonotype was recovered from a human donor in good health. The sample consisted of T cells isolated from PBMCs.

CDR3 sequence (DNA): TGTGCCAGCAGTATACAGGGGTTGAGTGAAGCTTTCTTT. This translates into CASSIQGLSEAFF. This chain links TRBV7-9 with TRBJ1-1; TRBD1 aligns across 7 bases. V dropped 6 bases and J dropped 7; count of bases not matched to a gene: 8. CDR1 is SEHNR, CDR2 FQNEAQ, per germline (reference sequence). CDR3 size: 13 residues. Full variable domain (missing parts from reference TRBV7-9 and TRBJ1-1): DTGVSQNPRHKITKRGQNVTFRCDPISEHNRLYWYRQTLGQGPEFLTYFQNEAQLEKSRLLSDRFSAERPKGSFSTLEIQRTEQGDSAMYLCASSIQGLSEAFFGQGTRLTVV.